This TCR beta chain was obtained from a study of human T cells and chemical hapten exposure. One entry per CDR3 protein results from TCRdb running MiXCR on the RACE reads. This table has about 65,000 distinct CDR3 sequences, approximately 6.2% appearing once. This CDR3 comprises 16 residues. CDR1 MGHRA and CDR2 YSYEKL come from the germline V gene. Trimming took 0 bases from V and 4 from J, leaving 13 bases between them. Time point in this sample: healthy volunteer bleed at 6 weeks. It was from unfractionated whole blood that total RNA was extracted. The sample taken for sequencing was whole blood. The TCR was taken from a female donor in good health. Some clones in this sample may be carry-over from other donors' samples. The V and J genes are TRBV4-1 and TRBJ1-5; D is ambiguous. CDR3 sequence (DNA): TGCGCCAGCAGCCAAGATCAGCAGGAGCCGAATCAGCCCCAGCATTTT. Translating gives CASSQDQQEPNQPQHF.